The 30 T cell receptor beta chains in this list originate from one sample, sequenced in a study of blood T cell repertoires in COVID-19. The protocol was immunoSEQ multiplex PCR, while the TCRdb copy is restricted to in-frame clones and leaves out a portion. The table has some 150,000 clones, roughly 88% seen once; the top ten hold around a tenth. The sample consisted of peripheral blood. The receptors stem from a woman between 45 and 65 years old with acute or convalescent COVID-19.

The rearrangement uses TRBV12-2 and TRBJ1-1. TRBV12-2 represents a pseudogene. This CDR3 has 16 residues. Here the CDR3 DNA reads TGTGCAAGTCGCTCCGTAGGTTCGCAGCGGGTGACTGAAGCTTTCTTT. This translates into CASRSVGSQRVTEAFF.

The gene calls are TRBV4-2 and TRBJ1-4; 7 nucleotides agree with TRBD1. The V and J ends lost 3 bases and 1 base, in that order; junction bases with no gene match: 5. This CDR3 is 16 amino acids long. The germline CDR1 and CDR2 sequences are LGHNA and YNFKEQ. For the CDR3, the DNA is TGTGCCAGCAGCCAGGCGCAGGGGGAAACTAATGAAAAACTGTTTTTT. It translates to CASSQAQGETNEKLFF.

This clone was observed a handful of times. The CDR3 bases are TGTGCCAGCACGCTTATGGCGACAGTATACGAGCAGTACTTC. It codes for CASTLMATVYEQYF. The chain joins TRBV5-8 to TRBJ2-7; perhaps TRBD1 as D (5 bases). CDR1 is SGHTS, CDR2 YDEGEE, per germline. This CDR3 spans 14 amino acids. Trimming took 6 bases from V and 4 from J, leaving 17 bases between them.

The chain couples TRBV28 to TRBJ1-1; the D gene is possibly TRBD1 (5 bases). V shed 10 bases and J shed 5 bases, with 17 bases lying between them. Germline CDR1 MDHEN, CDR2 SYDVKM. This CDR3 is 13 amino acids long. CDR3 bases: TGTGCCACGAACCGTGGGTCAGGGACTGAAGCTTTCTTT. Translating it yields CATNRGSGTEAFF.

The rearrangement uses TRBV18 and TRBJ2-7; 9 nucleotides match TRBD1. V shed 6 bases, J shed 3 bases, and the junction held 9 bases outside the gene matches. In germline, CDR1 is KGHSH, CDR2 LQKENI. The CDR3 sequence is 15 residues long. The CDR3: CASSPGTGPFYEQYF. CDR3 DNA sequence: TGTGCCAGCTCCCCTGGGACAGGGCCCTTCTACGAGCAGTACTTC.

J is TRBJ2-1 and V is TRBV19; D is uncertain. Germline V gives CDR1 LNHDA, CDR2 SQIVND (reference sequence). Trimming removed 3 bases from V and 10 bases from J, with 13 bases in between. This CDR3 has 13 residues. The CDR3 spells CASSIHPPVEQFF. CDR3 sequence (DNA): TGTGCCAGTAGTATTCACCCTCCGGTGGAGCAGTTCTTC.

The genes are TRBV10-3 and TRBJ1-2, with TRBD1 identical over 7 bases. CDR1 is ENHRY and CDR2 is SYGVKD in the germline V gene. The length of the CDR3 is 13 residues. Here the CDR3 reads CGQQGTGGYGYTF. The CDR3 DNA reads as TGTGGTCAACAGGGGACGGGGGGGTATGGCTACACCTTC.

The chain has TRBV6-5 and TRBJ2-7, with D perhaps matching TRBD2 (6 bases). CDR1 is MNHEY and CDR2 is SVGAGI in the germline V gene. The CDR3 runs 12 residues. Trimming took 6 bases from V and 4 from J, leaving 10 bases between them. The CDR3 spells CASRASAYEQYF. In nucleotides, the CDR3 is TGTGCCAGCAGGGCTAGCGCGTACGAGCAGTACTTC.

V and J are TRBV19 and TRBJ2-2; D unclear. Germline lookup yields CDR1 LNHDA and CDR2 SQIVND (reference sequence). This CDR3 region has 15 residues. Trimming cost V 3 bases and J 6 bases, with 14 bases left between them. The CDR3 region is CASSILMTRSGELFF. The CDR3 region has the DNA TGTGCCAGTAGTATTCTTATGACGCGGTCCGGGGAGCTGTTTTTT.

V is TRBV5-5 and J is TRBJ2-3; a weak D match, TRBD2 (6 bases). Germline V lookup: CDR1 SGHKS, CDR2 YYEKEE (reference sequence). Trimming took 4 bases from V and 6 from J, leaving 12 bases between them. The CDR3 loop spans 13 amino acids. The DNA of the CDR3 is TGTGCCAGCAGCCAACCGGGGGTGGATACGCAGTATTTT. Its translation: CASSQPGVDTQYF. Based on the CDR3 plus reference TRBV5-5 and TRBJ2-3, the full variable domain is DAGVTQSPTHLIKTRGQQVTLRCSPISGHKSVSWYQQVLGQGPQFIFQYYEKEERGRGNFPDRFSARQFPNYSSELNVNALLLGDSALYLCASSQPGVDTQYFGPGTRLTVL.

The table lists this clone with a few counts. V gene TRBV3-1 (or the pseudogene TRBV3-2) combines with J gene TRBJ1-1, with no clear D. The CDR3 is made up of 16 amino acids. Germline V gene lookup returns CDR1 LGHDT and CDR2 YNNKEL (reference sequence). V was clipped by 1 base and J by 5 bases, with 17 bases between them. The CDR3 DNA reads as TGTGCCAGCAGCCAAGGGGTCGGGGTTTTCAAGACTGAAGCTTTCTTT. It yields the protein CASSQGVGVFKTEAFF.

The CDR3 coding sequence is TGCGCCAGCCACCCGACAGGGATGAACACCGGGGAGCTGTTTTTT. Its protein is CASHPTGMNTGELFF. The chain couples TRBV5-1 to TRBJ2-2; 7 bases map to TRBD1. The CDR3 consists of 15 residues. The V gene end was trimmed by 7 bases and the J gene end by 1 base; junction bases not matched to a gene: 7. Germline lookup yields CDR1 SGHRS and CDR2 YFSETQ.

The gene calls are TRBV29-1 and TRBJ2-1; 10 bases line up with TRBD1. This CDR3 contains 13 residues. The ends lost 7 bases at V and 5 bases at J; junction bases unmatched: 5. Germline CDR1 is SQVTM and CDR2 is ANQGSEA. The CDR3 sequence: CSAEGTGDNEQFF. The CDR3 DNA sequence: TGCAGCGCCGAGGGGACAGGGGACAATGAGCAGTTCTTC.

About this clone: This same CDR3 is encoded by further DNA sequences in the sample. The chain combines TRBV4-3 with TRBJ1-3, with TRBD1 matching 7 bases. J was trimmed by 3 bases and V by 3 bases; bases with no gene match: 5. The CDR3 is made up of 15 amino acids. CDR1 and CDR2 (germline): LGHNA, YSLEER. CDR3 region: CASSQQGGSGNTIYF. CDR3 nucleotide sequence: TGCGCCAGCAGCCAGCAGGGGGGTAGTGGAAACACCATATATTTT.

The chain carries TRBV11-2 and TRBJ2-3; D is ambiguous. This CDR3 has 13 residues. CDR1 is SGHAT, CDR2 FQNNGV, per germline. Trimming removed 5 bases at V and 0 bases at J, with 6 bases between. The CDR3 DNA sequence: TGTGCCAGCAGCCCAATGAGCACAGATACGCAGTATTTT. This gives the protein CASSPMSTDTQYF.

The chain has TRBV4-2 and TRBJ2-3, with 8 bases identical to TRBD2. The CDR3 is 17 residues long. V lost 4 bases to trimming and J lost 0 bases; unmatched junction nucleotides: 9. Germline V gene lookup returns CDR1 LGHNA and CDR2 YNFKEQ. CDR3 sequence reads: CASSRERAGVSTDTQYF. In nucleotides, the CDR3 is TGTGCCAGCAGCCGAGAACGAGCGGGGGTGAGCACAGATACGCAGTATTTT.

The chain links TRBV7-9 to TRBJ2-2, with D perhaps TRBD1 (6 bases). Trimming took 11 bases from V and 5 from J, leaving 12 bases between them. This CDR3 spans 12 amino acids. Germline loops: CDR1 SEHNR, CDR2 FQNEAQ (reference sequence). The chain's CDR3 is CALNTGTGELFF. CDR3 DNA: TGTGCCCTGAACACAGGGACCGGGGAGCTGTTTTTT.

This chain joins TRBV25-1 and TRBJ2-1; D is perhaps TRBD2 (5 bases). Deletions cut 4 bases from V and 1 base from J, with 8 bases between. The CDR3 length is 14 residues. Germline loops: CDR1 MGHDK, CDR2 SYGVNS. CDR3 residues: CASSAPGSYNEQFF. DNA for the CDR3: TGTGCCAGCAGTGCCCCGGGGTCCTACAATGAGCAGTTCTTC.

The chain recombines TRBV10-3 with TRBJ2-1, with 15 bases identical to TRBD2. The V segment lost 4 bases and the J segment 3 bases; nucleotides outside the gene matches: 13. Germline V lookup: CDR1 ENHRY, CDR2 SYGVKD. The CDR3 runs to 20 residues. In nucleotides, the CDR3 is TGTGCCATCAGTGGGGCCCCCGGGACTAGCGGGAGGTCCTTCTACAATGAGCAGTTCTTC. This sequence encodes CAISGAPGTSGRSFYNEQFF.

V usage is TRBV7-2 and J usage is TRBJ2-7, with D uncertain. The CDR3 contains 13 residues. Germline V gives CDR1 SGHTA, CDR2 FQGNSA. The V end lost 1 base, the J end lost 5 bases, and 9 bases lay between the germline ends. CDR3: CASSLGYRDEQYF. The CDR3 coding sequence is TGTGCCAGCAGCTTAGGGTATCGGGACGAGCAGTACTTC.

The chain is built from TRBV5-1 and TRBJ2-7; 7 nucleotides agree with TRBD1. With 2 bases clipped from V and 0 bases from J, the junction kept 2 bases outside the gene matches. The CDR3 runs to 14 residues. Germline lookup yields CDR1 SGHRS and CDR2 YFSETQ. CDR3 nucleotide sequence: TGCGCCAGCAGCTTTGGACAGGACTCCTACGAGCAGTACTTC. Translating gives CASSFGQDSYEQYF.

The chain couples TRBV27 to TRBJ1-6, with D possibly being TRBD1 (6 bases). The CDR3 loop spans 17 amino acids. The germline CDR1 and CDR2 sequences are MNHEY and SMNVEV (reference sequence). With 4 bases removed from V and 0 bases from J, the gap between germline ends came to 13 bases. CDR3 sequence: CASSYGGGSSYNSPLHF. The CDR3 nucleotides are TGTGCCAGCAGTTACGGGGGGGGCAGCTCCTATAATTCACCCCTCCACTTT.

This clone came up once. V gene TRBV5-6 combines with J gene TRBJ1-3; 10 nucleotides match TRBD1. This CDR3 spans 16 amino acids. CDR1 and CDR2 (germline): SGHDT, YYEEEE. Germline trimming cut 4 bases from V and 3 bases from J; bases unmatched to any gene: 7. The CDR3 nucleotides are TGTGCCAGCAGCCCTTCCGGGACAGGGGTTGGAAACACCATATATTTT. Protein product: CASSPSGTGVGNTIYF.

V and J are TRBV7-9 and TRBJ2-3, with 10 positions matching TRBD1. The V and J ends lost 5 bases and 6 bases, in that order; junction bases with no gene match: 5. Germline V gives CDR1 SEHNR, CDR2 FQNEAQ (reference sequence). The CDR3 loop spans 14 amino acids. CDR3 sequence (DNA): TGTGCCAGCAGCGTGACAGGGGGCTTGGATACGCAGTATTTT. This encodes CASSVTGGLDTQYF.

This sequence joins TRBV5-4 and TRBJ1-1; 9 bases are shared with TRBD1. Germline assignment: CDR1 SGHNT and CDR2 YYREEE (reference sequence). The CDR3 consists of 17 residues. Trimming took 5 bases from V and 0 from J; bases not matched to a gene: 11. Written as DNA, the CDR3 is TGTGCCAGCAGACCTACAGGGGGCGACTACCTGAACACTGAAGCTTTCTTT. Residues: CASRPTGGDYLNTEAFF.

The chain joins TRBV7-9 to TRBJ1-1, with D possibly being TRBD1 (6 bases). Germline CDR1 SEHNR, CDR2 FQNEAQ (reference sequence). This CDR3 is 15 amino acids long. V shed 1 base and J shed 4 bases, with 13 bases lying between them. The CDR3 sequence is CASSLEGAGVTEAFF. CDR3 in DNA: TGTGCCAGCAGCTTAGAAGGGGCAGGGGTCACTGAAGCTTTCTTT.

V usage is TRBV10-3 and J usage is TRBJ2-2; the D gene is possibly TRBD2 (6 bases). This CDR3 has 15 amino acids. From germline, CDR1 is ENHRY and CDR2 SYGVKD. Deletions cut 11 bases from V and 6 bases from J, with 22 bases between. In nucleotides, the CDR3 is TGTGCCGCCCGAAGGGTCGGGAGTCGGGCCGGGGAGCTGTTTTTT. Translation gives CAARRVGSRAGELFF.

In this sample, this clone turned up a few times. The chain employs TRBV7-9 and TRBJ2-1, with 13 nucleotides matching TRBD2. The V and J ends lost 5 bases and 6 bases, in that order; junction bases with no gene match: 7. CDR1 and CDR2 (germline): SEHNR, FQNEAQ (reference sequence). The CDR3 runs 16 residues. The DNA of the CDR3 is TGTGCCAGCAGCCCGCGACTAGCGGGGGGTTTCAATGAGCAGTTCTTC. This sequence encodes CASSPRLAGGFNEQFF. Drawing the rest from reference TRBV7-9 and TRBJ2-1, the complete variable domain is DTGVSQNPRHKITKRGQNVTFRCDPISEHNRLYWYRQTLGQGPEFLTYFQNEAQLEKSRLLSDRFSAERPKGSFSTLEIQRTEQGDSAMYLCASSPRLAGGFNEQFFGPGTRLTVL.

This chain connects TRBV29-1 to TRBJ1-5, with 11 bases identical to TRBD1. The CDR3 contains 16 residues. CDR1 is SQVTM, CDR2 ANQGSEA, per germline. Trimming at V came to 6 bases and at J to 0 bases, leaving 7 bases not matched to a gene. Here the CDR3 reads CSVKDRGPPSNQPQHF. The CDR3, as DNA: TGCAGCGTCAAGGACAGGGGGCCTCCTAGCAATCAGCCCCAGCATTTT.

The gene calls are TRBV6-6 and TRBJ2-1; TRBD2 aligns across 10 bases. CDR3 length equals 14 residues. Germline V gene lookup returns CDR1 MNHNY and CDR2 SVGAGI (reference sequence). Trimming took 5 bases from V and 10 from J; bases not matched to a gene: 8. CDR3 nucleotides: TGTGCCAGCAGTCGCGGAAGCGGGGGGGCCGAGCAGTTCTTC. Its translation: CASSRGSGGAEQFF.